This T cell receptor (beta chain) derives from a study of cytomegalovirus exposure and HLA in healthy donors. Study summary: A prior analysis found 117 million unique TCR beta sequences from around 180 million T cells.

The CDR3 consists of 13 residues. The V gene's germline CDR1 is SGHTA and CDR2 FQGNSA. V gave up 5 bases and J gave up 0 bases, with 7 bases separating them. A few counts support this clone. The antigen remains undetermined. This PCR relied on a set of 60 Vbeta primers and 13 Jbeta primers. The data were produced by immunoSEQ multiplex PCR, yet TCRdb's version contains in-frame clones alone and is incomplete. The data hold under 200,000 clones, with about three quarters observed a single time. Study-wide findings and caveats: V- and J-gene trimming of TCR beta was linked (in a later analysis) to a missense DCLRE1C variant.

Sequenced: PBMCs. The origin of this receptor is a man in his forties or fifties in good health and CMV-seronegative. The rearrangement links TRBV7-2 to TRBJ1-1; D not certain. The CDR3 spells CASSPLMNTEAFF. In DNA form, the CDR3 reads TGTGCCAGCAGCCCCCTTATGAACACTGAAGCTTTCTTT.